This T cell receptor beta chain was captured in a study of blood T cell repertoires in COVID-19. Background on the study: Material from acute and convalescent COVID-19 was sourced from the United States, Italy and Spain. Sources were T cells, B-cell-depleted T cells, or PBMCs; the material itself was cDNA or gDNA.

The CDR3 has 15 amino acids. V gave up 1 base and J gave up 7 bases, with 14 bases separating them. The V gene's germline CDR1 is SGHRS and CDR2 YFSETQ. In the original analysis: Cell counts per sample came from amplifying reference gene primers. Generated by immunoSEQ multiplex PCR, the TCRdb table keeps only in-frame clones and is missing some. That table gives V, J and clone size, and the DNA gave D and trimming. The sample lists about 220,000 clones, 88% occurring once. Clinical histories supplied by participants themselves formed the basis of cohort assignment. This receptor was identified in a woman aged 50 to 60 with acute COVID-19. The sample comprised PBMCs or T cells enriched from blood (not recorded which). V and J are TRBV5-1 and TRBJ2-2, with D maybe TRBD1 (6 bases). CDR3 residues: CASSLYYRDGGELFF. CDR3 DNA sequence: TGCGCCAGCAGCTTGTACTACAGGGACGGCGGGGAGCTGTTTTTT.